Below are 5 T cell receptor beta chains sequenced from a single sample in a study of blood T cell repertoires in COVID-19. Method: immunoSEQ multiplex PCR; TCRdb's copy keeps in-frame clones and lacks some. The data show a few hundred thousand clones, about 79% seen once. Specimen: peripheral blood. These receptors came from a woman aged 35 to 49 who had recovered from COVID-19.

The CDR3 DNA reads TGTGCCAGCAGTCTGAAATTCGGGACTAGCGGCGCCTACGAGCAGTACTTC. Protein: CASSLKFGTSGAYEQYF. The chain is built from TRBV28 and TRBJ2-7; 11 bases line up with TRBD2. V lost 5 bases and J lost 2; bases outside the gene matches: 11. CDR1 and CDR2 from the germline V gene are MDHEN and SYDVKM. There are 17 residues in the CDR3.

The chain is built from TRBV6-5 and TRBJ1-5; possible D gene TRBD1, 6 bases. V was pared by 7 bases and J by 5 bases, with 12 bases between. The CDR3 loop spans 13 amino acids. Germline CDR1 and CDR2: MNHEY and SVGAGI. CDR3 bases: TGTGCCAGCAAAAGGGGGGGGGATCAGCCCCAGCATTTT. Translated: CASKRGGDQPQHF.

The V gene is TRBV7-9, the J gene TRBJ1-4; 8 bases are a match to TRBD1. Per germline, CDR1 SEHNR and CDR2 FQNEAQ (reference sequence). The CDR3 is 14 residues long. V lost 5 bases and J lost 8; bases outside the gene matches: 7. The CDR3 spells CASSEDREREKLFF. CDR3 DNA: TGTGCCAGCAGCGAGGACAGGGAGAGGGAAAAACTGTTTTTT.

This clone showed up just a few times. J is TRBJ1-1 and V is TRBV13; D uncertain. The V and J ends lost 0 bases and 4 bases respectively, with 15 bases between them. The germline V gene has CDR1 PRHDT and CDR2 FYEKMQ (reference sequence). There are 16 residues in the CDR3. The CDR3 loop is CASSLGLQVPVTEAFF. DNA of the CDR3: TGTGCCAGCAGCTTAGGCCTCCAGGTTCCCGTCACTGAAGCTTTCTTT.

CDR3 nucleotides: TGTGCCAGCAGTGACCGCGACAGGGGGAGGAATGGCTACACCTTC. It encodes CASSDRDRGRNGYTF. The rearrangement links TRBV6-1 to TRBJ1-2; TRBD1 aligns across 9 bases. The germline V gene has CDR1 MNHNS and CDR2 SASEGT. V lost 3 bases and J lost 6; bases outside the gene matches: 8. The CDR3 covers 15 residues.